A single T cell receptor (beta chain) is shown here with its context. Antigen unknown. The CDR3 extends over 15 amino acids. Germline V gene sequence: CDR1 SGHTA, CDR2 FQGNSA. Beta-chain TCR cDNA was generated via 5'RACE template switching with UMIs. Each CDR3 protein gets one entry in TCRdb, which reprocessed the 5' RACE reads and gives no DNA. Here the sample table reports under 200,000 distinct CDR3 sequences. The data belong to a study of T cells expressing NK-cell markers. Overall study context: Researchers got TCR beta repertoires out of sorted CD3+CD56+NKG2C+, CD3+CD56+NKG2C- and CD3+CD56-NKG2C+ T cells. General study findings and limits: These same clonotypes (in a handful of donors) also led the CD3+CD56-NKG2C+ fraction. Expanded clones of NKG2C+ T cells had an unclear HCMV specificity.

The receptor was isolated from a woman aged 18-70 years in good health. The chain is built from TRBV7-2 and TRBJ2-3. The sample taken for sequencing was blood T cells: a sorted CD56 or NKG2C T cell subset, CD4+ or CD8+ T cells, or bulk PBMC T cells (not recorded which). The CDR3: CASSLGGAGTDTQYF.